The entry that follows covers one T cell receptor (beta chain) sequence. No antigen is known for it. Qualities for individual bases were not recorded, and no much larger clone is one base off. This record comes from a study of shared clonotypes between healthy human individuals (dated by TCRdb to about 2020). General notes on the study: The cohort comprised a couple of women and a few men aged 18 to 49 years. For each donor, CD4 naive and CD4 memory were each given three plates, CD8 naive was given two plates, and CD8 memory was given one plate. The study deeply sequenced blood TCR repertoires of about 5 healthy adults to estimate repertoire size and the extent of clonotype sharing between individuals. To increase sequencing depth and limit assay-specific biases, different laboratories used diverse techniques to prepare libraries and sequence TCR repertoires. Each donor's leukapheresis produced roughly between about 0.9 and 9.5 billion PBMCs.

Using the deep immunoSEQ assay, multiplex PCR amplified TCR CDR3 regions from genomic DNA. Extracted genomic DNA from each cell subset was distributed evenly across all wells of several immunoSEQ 96-well plates, and each plate was treated as a replicate. Each replicate PCR for sorted subsets received about 180 ng genomic DNA, equal to about 29,000 T cell genomes. The purified libraries were quantified using a Qubit 3.0 fluorometer, sized with a Bioanalyzer 2100, and then quantified again using the KAPA Library Quantification kit. A separate single-read 150-cycle Illumina NextSeq 550 flow cell was used to sequence each immunoSEQ 96-well plate. The authors processed their data as follows. The immunoSEQ output contained only junctional sequences without quality scores, so filtering could not match that applied to full-length reads. Sequences were annotated with PyIR, a Python wrapper for IgBLAST v1.9, and V/J genes and CDR3 were assigned using IMGT germline references. Reads were filtered out if the reads had weak V/J assignments (E-value above 1e-6), no CDR3, stop codons, out-of-frame junctions, or ambiguous translated residues. V3J clonotypes were defined as sequences sharing an identical inferred V gene, J gene, and CDR3 amino acid sequence. Percentage overlap between repertoires was calculated by dividing the number of shared unique clonotypes by the size of the smaller repertoire. RTK rarefaction, the Chao1 estimator, and Recon v2.1 estimates of unobserved clonotypes were used to assess repertoire richness. For all TCRbeta clonotypes obtained by the gDNA method from a few donors, generation probabilities were computed with OLGA. The source is immuneACCESS, and TCRdb retained only in-frame sequences with V and J called. Part of the clones is not carried over; for the studies checked, unresolved V genes explain less than half of this, and the remainder is unexplained. V, J and clone size are taken as reported in that table, and D and trimming were inferred from the DNA itself. The sample has some 2,100,000 clones on record, more than 90% of them singletons. Approximately 0.13% of the sample is held by the ten biggest clonotypes.

The donors were healthy, HIV-negative adults who had no recently reported acute infections or vaccinations. Every donor was a Caucasian adult residing in Nashville, Tennessee, USA. Magnetic negative selection was used to enrich CD4+ T cells, after which naive cells were positively selected on CD45RA and the negative fraction became the memory subset. After blood collection by leukapheresis, PBMCs were isolated using Ficoll-Histopaque density gradient centrifugation and then cryopreserved in the vapor phase of liquid nitrogen. Analytical flow cytometry was used to check the purity and quantity of each magnetically sorted T cell population. Genomic DNA was isolated from each sorted fraction and quantified by UV absorbance on a Nanodrop 2000c. The germline ends are 16 bases apart after V is trimmed by 4 bases and J by 4 bases. CDR1 and CDR2 (SGHNT, YYREEE) derive from the germline V gene (reference sequence). The CDR3 sequence holds 15 residues, the cysteine and phenylalanine included. Only CDR3 DNA is held: 45 bases, read in frame from base 1.

The paper as a whole reports these results and caveats: The genetic and exposure-history diversity represented was limited by the small number of donors. Even with the large sequencing depth, rarefaction of the sorted-subset datasets indicated that sequencing was incomplete. Naive subsets generally had larger estimated clonotype richness than memory subsets. Higher generation probabilities were observed for clonotypes shared by all four sorted-subset donors than for non-shared clonotypes. Pairwise subsampling led to the expectation that sequencing depth would affect the degree of clonotype sharing among donors. Approximately 5% of naive CD4, 3% to 3.5% of naive CD8, around 2.3% of memory CD4, and approximately 0.4% of memory CD8 clonotypes were shared across several donors. Sampling was restricted to blood, and TCR repertoires in tissue are likely to differ from TCR repertoires in blood.

Material for sequencing was naive CD4+ T cells sorted from blood. The cell subset or site label corresponds to: CD45RA+ positively selected. This clonotype was sampled from a man aged 18 to 29 in good health. The chain is made from TRBV5-4 and TRBJ2-3, with the D call tentatively TRBD1 or TRBD2, each fitting 5 bases. The bases read TGTGCCAGCAGCGGGGGTACGCGGTCACCAGATACGCAGTATTTT. Its amino acids are CASSGGTRSPDTQYF.